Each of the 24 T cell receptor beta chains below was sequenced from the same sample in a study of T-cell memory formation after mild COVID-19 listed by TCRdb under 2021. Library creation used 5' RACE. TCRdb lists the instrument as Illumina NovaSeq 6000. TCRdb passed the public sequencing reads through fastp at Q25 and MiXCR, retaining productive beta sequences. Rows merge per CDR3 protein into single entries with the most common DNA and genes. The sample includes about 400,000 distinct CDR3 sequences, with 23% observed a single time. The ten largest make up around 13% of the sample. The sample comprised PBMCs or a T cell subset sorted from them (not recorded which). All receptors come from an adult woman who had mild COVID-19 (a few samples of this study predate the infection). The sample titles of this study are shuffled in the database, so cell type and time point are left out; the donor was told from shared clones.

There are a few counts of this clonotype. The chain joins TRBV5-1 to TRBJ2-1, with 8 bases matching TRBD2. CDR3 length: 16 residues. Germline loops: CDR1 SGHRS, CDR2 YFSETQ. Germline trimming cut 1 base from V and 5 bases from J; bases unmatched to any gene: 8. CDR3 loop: CASSLMLAGSHNEQFF. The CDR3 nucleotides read TGCGCCAGCAGCTTGATGTTAGCGGGAAGTCACAATGAGCAGTTCTTC.

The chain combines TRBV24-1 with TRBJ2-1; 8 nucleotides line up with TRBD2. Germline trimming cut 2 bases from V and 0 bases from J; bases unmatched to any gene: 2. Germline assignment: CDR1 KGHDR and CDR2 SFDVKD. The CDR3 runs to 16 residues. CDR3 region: CATSDWLAGSYNEQFF. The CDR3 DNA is TGTGCCACCAGTGATTGGCTAGCGGGCTCCTACAATGAGCAGTTCTTC.

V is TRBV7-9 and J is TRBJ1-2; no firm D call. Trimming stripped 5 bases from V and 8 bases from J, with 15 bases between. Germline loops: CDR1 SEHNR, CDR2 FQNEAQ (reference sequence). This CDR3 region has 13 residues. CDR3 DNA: TGTGCCAGCAGCATTCAGTCGACTATCGGCTACACCTTC. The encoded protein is CASSIQSTIGYTF.

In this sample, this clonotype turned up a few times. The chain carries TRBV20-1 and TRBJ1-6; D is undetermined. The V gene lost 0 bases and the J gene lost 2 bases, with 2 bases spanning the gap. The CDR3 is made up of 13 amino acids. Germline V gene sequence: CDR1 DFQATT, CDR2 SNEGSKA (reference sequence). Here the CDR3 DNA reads TGCAGTGCTAGAGATACCTATAATTCACCCCTCCACTTT. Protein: CSARDTYNSPLHF.

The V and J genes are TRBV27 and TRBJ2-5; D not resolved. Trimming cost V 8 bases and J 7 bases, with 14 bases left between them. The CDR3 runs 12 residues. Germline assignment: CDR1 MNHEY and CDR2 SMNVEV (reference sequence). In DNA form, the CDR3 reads TGTGCCAGCCTAGGACCGACGGGGACCCAGTACTTC. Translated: CASLGPTGTQYF.

The CDR3 coding sequence is TGCGCCAGCAGGAGGACGGTAGCGAACACCGGGGAGCTGTTTTTT. Translated: CASRRTVANTGELFF. The V gene is TRBV5-1, the J gene TRBJ2-2, with D hard to call. The ends were cut back, 5 bases at V and 0 bases at J, with 11 bases in the middle. This CDR3 comprises 15 residues. The germline gives CDR1 SGHRS, CDR2 YFSETQ.

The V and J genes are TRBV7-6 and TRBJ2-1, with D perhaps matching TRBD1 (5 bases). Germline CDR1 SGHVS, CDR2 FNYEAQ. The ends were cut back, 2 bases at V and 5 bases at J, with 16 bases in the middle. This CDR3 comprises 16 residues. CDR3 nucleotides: TGTGCCAGCAGCTTAACGGCGTGGCAGGGTAACAATGAGCAGTTCTTC. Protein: CASSLTAWQGNNEQFF.

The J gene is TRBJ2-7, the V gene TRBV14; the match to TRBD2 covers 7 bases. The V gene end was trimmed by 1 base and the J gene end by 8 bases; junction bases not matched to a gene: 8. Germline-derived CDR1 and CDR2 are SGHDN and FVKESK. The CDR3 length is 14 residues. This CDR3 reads CASSQVFGGGQQYF. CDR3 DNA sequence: TGTGCCAGCAGCCAAGTATTTGGGGGAGGGCAGCAGTACTTC.

CDR3 nucleotide sequence: TGCAGTGCTAGAGCGAGAATGTCTAATGAAAAACTGTTTTTT. Translated: CSARARMSNEKLFF. The chain has TRBV20-1 and TRBJ1-4; D call uncertain. Per the germline V gene, CDR1 is DFQATT and CDR2 is SNEGSKA (reference sequence). With 1 base removed from V and 3 bases from J, the gap between germline ends came to 9 bases. This CDR3 is built from 14 residues.

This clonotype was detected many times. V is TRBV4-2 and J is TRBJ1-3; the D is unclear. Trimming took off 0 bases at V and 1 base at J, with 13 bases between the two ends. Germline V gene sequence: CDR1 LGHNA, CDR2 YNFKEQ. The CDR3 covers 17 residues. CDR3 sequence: CASSQEAHSASGNTIYF. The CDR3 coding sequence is TGTGCCAGCAGCCAAGAGGCCCACAGCGCGTCTGGAAACACCATATATTTT.

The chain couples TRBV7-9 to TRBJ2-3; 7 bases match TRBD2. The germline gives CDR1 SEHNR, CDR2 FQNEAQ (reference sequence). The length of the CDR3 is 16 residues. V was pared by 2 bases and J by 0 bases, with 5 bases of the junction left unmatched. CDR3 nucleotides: TGTGCCAGCAGCTTAAAGACTAGCCCGAGCACAGATACGCAGTATTTT. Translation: CASSLKTSPSTDTQYF. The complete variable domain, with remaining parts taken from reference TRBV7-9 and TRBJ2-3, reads DTGVSQNPRHKITKRGQNVTFRCDPISEHNRLYWYRQTLGQGPEFLTYFQNEAQLEKSRLLSDRFSAERPKGSFSTLEIQRTEQGDSAMYLCASSLKTSPSTDTQYFGPGTRLTVL.

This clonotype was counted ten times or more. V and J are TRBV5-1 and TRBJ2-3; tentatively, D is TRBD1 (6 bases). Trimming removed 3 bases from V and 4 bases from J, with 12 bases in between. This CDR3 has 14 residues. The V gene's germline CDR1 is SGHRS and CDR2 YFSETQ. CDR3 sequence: CASSSSSGADTQYF. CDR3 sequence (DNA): TGCGCCAGCAGCTCCTCCTCAGGGGCAGATACGCAGTATTTT.

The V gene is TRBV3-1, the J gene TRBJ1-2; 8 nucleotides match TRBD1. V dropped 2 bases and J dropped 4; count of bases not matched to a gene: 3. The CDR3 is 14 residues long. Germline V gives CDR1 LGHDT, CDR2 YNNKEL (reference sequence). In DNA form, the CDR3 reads TGTGCCAGCAGCCAACCAACAGGGGGCTATGGCTACACCTTC. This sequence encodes CASSQPTGGYGYTF.

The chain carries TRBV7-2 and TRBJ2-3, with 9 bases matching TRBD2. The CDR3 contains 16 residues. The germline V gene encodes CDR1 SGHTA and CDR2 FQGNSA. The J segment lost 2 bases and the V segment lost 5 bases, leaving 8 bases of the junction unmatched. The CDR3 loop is CASSELAGPSTDTQYF. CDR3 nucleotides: TGTGCCAGCAGCGAGCTAGCGGGACCCTCCACAGATACGCAGTATTTT.

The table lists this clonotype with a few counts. CDR3 DNA: TGTGCCAGCAGGTCAGCGGGGAAACGGTCCTACGAGCAGTACTTC. This codes for CASRSAGKRSYEQYF. This chain connects TRBV5-5 to TRBJ2-7; TRBD2 matches at 7 bases. Trimming took 5 bases from V and 1 from J; bases not matched to a gene: 9. This CDR3 contains 15 residues. CDR1 is SGHKS, CDR2 YYEKEE, per germline (reference sequence). Drawing the rest from reference TRBV5-5 and TRBJ2-7, the complete variable domain is DAGVTQSPTHLIKTRGQQVTLRCSPISGHKSVSWYQQVLGQGPQFIFQYYEKEERGRGNFPDRFSARQFPNYSSELNVNALLLGDSALYLCASRSAGKRSYEQYFGPGTRLTVT.

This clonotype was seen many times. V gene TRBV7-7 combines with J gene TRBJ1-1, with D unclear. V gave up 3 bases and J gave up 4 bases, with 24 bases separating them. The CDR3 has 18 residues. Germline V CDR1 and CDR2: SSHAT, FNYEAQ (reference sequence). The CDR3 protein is CASSFPLHVPNRGTEAFF. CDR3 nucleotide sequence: TGTGCCAGCAGCTTTCCTCTTCACGTTCCTAATCGTGGCACTGAAGCTTTCTTT.

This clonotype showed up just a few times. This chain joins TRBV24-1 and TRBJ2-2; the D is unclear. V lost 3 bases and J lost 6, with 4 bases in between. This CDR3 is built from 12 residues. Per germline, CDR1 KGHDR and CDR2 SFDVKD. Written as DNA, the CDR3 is TGTGCCACCAGTGATCTCGCCGGGGAGCTGTTTTTT. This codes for CATSDLAGELFF.

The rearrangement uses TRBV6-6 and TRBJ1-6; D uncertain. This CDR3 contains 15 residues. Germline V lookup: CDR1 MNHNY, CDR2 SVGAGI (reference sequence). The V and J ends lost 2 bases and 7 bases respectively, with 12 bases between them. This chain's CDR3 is CASSYTNTGNSPLHF. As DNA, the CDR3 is TGTGCCAGCAGTTACACCAACACGGGAAATTCACCCCTCCACTTT.

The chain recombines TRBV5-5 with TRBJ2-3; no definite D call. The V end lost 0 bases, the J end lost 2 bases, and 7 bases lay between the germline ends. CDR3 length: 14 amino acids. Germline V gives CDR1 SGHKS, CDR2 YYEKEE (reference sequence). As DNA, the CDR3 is TGTGCCAGCAGCTTGGATCGCAACACAGATACGCAGTATTTT. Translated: CASSLDRNTDTQYF.

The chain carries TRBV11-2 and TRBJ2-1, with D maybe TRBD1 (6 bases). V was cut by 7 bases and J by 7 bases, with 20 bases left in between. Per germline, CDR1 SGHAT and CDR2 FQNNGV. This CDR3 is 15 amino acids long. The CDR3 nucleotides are TGTGCCAGCACCCCAGATCGGACCAGGGGTAATGAGCAGTTCTTC. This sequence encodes CASTPDRTRGNEQFF. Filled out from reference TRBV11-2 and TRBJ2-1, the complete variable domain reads EAGVAQSPRYKIIEKRQSVAFWCNPISGHATLYWYQQILGQGPKLLIQFQNNGVVDDSQLPKDRFSAERLKGVDSTLKIQPAKLEDSAVYLCASTPDRTRGNEQFFGPGTRLTVL.

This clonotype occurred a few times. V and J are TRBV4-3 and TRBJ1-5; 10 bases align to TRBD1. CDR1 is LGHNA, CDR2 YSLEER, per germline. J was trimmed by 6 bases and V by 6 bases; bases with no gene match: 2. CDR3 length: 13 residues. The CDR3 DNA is TGCGCCAGCAGGGGACAGGGGACTCAGCCCCAGCATTTT. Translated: CASRGQGTQPQHF.

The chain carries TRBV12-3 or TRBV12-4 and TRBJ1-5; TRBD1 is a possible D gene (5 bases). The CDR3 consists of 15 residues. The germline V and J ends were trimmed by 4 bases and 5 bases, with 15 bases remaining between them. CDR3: CASSWRGQGDQPQHF. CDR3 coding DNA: TGTGCCAGCAGTTGGCGAGGGCAGGGAGATCAGCCCCAGCATTTT.

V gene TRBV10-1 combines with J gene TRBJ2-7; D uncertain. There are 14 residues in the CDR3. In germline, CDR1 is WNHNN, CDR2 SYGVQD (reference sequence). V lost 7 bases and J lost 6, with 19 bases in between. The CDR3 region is CASIRTRSTAEQYF. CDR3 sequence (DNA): TGCGCCAGCATACGGACCCGATCAACCGCCGAGCAGTACTTC.

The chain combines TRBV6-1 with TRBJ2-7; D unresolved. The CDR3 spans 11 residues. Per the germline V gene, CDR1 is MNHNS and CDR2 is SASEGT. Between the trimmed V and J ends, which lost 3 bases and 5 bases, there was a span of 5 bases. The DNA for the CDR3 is TGTGCCAGCAGTGAGCAGGACGAGCAGTACTTC. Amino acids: CASSEQDEQYF.